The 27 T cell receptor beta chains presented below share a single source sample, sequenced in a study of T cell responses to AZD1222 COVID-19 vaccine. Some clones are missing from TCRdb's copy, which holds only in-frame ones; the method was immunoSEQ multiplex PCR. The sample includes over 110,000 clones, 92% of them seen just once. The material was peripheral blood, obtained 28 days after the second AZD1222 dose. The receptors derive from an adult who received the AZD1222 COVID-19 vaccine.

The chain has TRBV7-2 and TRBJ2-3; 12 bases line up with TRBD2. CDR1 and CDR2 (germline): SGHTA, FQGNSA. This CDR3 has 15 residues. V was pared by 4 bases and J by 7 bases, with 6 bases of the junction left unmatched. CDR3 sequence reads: CASSSGLAGYNTQYF. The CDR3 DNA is TGTGCCAGCAGCTCCGGACTAGCGGGGTACAATACGCAGTATTTT.

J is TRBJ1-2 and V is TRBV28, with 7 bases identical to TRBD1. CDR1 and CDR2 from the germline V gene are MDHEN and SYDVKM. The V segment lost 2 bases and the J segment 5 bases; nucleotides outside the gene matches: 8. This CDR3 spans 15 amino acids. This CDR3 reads CASSLTTGSPYGYTF. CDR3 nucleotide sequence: TGTGCCAGCAGTTTAACGACAGGGTCCCCGTATGGCTACACCTTC.

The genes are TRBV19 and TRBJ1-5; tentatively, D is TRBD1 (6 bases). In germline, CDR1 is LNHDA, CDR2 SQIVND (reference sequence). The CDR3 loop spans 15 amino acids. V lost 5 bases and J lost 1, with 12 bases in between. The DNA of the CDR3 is TGTGCCAGTAGTCCCGGGGGGCGAAGCAATCAGCCCCAGCATTTT. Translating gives CASSPGGRSNQPQHF.

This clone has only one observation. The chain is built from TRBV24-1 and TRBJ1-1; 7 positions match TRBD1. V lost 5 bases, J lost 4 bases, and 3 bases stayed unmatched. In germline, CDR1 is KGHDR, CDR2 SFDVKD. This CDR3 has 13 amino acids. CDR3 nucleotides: TGTGCCACCAGTGCGCAGGGGGGCACTGAAGCTTTCTTT. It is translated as CATSAQGGTEAFF.

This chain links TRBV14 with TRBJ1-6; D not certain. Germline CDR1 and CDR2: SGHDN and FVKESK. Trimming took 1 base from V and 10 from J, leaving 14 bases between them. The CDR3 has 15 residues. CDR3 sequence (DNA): TGTGCCAGCAGCCAAGCTCGATCGAAGGGATCACCCCTCCACTTT. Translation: CASSQARSKGSPLHF. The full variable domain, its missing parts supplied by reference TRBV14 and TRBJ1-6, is EAGVTQFPSHSVIEKGQTVTLRCDPISGHDNLYWYRRVMGKEIKFLLHFVKESKQDESGMPNNRFLAERTGGTYSTLKVQPAELEDSGVYFCASSQARSKGSPLHFGNGTRLTVT.

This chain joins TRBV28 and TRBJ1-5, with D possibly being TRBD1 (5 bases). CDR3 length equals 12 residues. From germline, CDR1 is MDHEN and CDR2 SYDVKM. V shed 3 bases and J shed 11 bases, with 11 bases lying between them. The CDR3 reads CASSFQQATQHF. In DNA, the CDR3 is TGTGCCAGCAGTTTTCAACAGGCCACCCAGCATTTT.

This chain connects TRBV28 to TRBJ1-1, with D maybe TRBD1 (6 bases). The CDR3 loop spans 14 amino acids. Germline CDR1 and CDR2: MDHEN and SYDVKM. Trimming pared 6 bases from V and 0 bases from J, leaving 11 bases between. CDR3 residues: CASRDRVMNTEAFF. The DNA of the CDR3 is TGTGCCAGCAGGGACAGAGTCATGAACACTGAAGCTTTCTTT.

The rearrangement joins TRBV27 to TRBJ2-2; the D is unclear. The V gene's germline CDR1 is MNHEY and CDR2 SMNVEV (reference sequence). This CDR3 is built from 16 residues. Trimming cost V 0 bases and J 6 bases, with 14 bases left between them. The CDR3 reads CASSLSENPIPGELFF. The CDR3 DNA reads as TGTGCCAGCAGTTTATCTGAGAACCCGATCCCCGGGGAGCTGTTTTTT.

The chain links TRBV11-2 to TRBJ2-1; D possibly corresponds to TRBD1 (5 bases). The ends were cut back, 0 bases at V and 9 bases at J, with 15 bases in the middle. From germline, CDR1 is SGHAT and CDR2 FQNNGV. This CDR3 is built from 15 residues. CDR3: CASSLDVTGKGEQFF. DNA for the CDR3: TGTGCCAGCAGCTTAGATGTTACAGGCAAAGGTGAGCAGTTCTTC. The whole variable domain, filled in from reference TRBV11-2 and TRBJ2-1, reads EAGVAQSPRYKIIEKRQSVAFWCNPISGHATLYWYQQILGQGPKLLIQFQNNGVVDDSQLPKDRFSAERLKGVDSTLKIQPAKLEDSAVYLCASSLDVTGKGEQFFGPGTRLTVL.

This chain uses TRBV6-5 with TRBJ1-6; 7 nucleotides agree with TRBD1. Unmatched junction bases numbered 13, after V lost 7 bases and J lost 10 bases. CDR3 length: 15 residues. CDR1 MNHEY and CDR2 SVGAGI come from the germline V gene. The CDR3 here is CASTFGQGGPSPLHF. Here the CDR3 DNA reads TGTGCCAGCACTTTTGGGCAGGGGGGCCCATCACCCCTCCACTTT.

The CDR3 protein is CASSFRDGNTEAFF. CDR3 bases: TGTGCCAGCAGCTTCCGGGACGGAAACACTGAAGCTTTCTTT. The V and J genes are TRBV7-8 and TRBJ1-1, with D possibly being TRBD1 (5 bases). This CDR3 comprises 14 residues. Germline-derived CDR1 and CDR2 are SGHVS and FQNEAQ. V lost 3 bases, J lost 2 bases, and 10 bases lay in between.

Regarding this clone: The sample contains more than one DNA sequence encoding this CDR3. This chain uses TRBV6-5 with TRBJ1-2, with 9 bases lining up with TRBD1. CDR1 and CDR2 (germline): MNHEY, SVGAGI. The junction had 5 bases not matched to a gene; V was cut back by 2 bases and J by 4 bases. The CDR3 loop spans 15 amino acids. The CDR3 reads CASSYDRGSSYGYTF. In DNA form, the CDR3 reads TGTGCCAGCAGTTACGACAGGGGGAGTAGCTATGGCTACACCTTC.

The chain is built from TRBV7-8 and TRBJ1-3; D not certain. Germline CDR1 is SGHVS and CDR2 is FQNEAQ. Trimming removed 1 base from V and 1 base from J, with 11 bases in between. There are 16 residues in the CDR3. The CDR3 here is CASSLERFPSGNTIYF. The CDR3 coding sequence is TGTGCCAGCAGCTTAGAACGGTTCCCTTCTGGAAACACCATATATTTT.

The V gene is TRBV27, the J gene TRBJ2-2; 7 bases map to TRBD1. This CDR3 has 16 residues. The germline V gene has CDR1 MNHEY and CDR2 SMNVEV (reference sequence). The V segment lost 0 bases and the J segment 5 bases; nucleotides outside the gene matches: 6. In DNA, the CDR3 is TGTGCCAGCAGTTTATCCTCGACAGGGAGAACCGGGGAGCTGTTTTTT. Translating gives CASSLSSTGRTGELFF.

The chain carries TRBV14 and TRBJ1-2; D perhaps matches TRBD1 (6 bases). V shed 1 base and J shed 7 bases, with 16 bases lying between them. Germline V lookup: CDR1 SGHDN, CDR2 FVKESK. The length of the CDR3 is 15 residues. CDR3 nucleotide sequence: TGTGCCAGCAGCCAAGTGTCCCAGGGGATTGGTGGCTACACCTTC. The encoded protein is CASSQVSQGIGGYTF.

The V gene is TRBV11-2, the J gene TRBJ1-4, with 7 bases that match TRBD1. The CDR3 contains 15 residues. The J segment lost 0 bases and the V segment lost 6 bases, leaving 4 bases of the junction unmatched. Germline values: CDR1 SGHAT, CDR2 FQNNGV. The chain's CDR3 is CASSRGQTTNEKLFF. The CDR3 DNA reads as TGTGCCAGCAGTCGGGGACAGACAACTAATGAAAAACTGTTTTTT.

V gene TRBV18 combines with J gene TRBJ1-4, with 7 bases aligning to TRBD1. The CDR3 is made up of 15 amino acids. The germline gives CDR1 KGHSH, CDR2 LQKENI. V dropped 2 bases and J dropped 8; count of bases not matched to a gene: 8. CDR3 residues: CASSPEGAVREKLFF. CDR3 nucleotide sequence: TGTGCCAGCTCACCAGAGGGGGCCGTCAGAGAAAAACTGTTTTTT.

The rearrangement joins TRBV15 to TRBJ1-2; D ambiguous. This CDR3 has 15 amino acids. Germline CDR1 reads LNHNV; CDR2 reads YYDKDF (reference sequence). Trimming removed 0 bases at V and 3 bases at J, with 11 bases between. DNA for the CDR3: TGTGCCACCAGCAGAGATTACAAGGATCACTATGGCTACACCTTC. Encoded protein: CATSRDYKDHYGYTF.

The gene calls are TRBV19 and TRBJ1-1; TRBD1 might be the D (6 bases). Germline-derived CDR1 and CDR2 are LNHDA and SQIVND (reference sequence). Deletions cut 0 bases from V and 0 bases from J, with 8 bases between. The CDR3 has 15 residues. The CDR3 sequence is CASSIDPGVNTEAFF. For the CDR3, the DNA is TGTGCCAGTAGTATAGATCCAGGGGTGAACACTGAAGCTTTCTTT.

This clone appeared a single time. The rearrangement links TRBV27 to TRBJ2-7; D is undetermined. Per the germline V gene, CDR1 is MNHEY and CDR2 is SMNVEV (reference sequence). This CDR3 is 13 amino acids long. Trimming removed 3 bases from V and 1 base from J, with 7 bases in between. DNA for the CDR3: TGTGCCAGCAGTTTCGGACGGTCCTACGAGCAGTACTTC. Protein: CASSFGRSYEQYF.

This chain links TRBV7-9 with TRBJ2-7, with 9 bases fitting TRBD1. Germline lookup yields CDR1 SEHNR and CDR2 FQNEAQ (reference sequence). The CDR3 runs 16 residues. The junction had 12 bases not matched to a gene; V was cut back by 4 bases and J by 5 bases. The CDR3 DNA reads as TGTGCCAGCAGCTCCGAATCGACAGGGGGGGGCCACGAGCAGTACTTC. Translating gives CASSSESTGGGHEQYF.

This CDR3 reads CASTSPGSEQYF. DNA of the CDR3: TGTGCCAGTACCTCACCGGGTTCCGAGCAGTACTTC. The chain is built from TRBV19 and TRBJ2-7; D gene uncertain. This CDR3 region has 12 residues. Germline assignment: CDR1 LNHDA and CDR2 SQIVND (reference sequence). Trimming pared 7 bases from V and 6 bases from J, leaving 13 bases between.

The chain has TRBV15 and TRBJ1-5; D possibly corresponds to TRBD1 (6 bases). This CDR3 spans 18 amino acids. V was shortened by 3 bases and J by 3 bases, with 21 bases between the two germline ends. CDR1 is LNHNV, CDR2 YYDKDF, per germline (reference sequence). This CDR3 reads CATSRGSAGVNNNQPQHF. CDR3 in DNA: TGTGCCACCAGCAGGGGGTCTGCAGGGGTCAATAACAATCAGCCCCAGCATTTT.

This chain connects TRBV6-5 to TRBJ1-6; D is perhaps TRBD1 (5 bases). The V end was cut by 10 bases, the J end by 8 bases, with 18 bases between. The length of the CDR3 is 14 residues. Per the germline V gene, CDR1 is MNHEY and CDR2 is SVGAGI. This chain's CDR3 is CATKVGGGDSPLHF. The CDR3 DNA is TGTGCCACCAAGGTGGGGGGAGGTGATTCACCCCTCCACTTT.

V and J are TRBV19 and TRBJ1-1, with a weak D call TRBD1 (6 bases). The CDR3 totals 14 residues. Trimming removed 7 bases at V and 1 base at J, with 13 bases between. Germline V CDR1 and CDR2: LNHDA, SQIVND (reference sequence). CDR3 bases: TGTGCCAGTACCGGGGGCCCAGGGAACACTGAAGCTTTCTTT. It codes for CASTGGPGNTEAFF.

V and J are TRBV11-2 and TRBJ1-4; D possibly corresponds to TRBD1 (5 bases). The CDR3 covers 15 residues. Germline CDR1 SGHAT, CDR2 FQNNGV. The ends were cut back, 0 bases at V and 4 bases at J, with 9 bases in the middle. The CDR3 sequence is CASSLDGALNEKLFF. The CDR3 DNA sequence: TGTGCCAGCAGCTTAGACGGGGCGCTTAATGAAAAACTGTTTTTT. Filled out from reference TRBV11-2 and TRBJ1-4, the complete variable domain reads EAGVAQSPRYKIIEKRQSVAFWCNPISGHATLYWYQQILGQGPKLLIQFQNNGVVDDSQLPKDRFSAERLKGVDSTLKIQPAKLEDSAVYLCASSLDGALNEKLFFGSGTQLSVL.

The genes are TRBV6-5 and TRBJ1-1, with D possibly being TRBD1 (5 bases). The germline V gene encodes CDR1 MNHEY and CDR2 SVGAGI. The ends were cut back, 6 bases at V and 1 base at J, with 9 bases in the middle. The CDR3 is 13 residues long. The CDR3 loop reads CASRFDRNTEAFF. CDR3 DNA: TGTGCCAGCAGATTCGACAGGAACACTGAAGCTTTCTTT.